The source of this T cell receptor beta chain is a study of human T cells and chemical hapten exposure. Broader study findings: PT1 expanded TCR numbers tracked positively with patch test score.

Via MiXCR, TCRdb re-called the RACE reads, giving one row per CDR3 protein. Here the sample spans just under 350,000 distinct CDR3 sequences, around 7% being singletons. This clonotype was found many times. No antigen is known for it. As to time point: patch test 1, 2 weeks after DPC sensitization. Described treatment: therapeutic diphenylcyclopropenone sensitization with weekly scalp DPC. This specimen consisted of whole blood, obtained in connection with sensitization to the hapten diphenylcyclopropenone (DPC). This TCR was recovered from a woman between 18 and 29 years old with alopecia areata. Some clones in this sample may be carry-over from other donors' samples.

DNA for the CDR3: TGTGCCAGCAGTTCGACAGGGACCCAGCCCCAGCATTTT. As protein: CASSSTGTQPQHF. The rearrangement joins TRBV7-9 to TRBJ1-5; 7 bases align to TRBD1. In germline, CDR1 is SEHNR, CDR2 FQNEAQ (reference sequence). Trimming took 6 bases from V and 7 from J; bases not matched to a gene: 6. This CDR3 region has 13 residues.